The entry below gives a single T cell receptor (beta chain) sequence along with its context. Its antigen is undetermined. Primers: 60 Vbeta forward and 13 Jbeta reverse. Here immunoSEQ multiplex PCR was the method, and the copy in TCRdb shows in-frame clones only, minus some. The sample shows some 150,000 clones, roughly 10% of them seen only once. The source of the sample is a study of cytomegalovirus exposure and HLA in healthy donors. General observations from the study: The study assumed roughly uniform donor sequencing depth for presence/absence analyses.

The CDR3 sequence is 15 residues long. Germline V lookup: CDR1 SGHTA, CDR2 FQGNSA. After removal of 5 bases from V and 6 bases from J, the junction contained 7 bases not matched to a gene. The sequence was collected from a male donor in good health and CMV-seronegative. Input material: PBMCs. The V gene is TRBV7-2, the J gene TRBJ2-1; 10 bases map to TRBD2. This CDR3 is CASSPGQRGGNEQFF. The DNA for the CDR3 is TGTGCCAGCAGCCCGGGCCAGCGGGGGGGCAATGAGCAGTTCTTC.